The present T cell receptor (beta chain) was sequenced within a study of cytomegalovirus exposure and HLA in healthy donors. Assay: immunoSEQ multiplex PCR; the TCRdb copy retains only in-frame clones and omits some. Among 130,000 to 150,000 clones listed, approximately 92% were seen once. With regard to this clone: Its matching antigen is unknown.

Study findings and constraints: According to the study, roughly 160 TCR beta chains were cytomegalovirus-associated. The study found most TCR sequences rare, yet found some public TCRs in many donors. As confirmed in vitro, a few CMV-associated chains were specific for CMV antigens.

The receptor's source is a woman aged 18-35 years in good health and CMV-seropositive. The sequenced sample was PBMCs.

CDR3: CASSKMASGGTDTQYF. CDR3 nucleotide sequence: TGTGCCAGCAGCAAGATGGCTAGCGGGGGGACAGATACGCAGTATTTT. The chain combines TRBV2 with TRBJ2-3, with 11 bases fitting TRBD2. The junction had 8 bases not matched to a gene; V was cut back by 6 bases and J by 3 bases. Germline loops: CDR1 SNHLY, CDR2 FYNNEI. The CDR3 contains 16 residues.